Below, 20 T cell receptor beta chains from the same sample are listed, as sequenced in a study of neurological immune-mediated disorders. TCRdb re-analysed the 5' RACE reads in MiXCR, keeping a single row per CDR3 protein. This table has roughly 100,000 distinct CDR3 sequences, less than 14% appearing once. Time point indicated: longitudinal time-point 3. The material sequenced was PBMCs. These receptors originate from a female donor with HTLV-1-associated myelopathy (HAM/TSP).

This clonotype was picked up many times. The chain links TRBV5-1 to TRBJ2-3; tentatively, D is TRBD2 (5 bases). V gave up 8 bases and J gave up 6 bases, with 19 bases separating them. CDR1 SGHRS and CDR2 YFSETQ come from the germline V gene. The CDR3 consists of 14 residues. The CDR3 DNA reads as TGCGCCAGTTACACGAGGGCACGGACGGATACGCAGTATTTT. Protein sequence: CASYTRARTDTQYF.

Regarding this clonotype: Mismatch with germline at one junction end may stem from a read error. CDR3 region: CATYTMAMSTYTQYF. The CDR3 DNA reads as TGTGCCACTTATACTATGGCTATGAGCACATATACGCAGTATTTT. The chain combines TRBV6-6 with TRBJ2-3; D is ambiguous. Germline CDR1 is MNHNY and CDR2 is SVGAGI (reference sequence). The CDR3 totals 15 residues.

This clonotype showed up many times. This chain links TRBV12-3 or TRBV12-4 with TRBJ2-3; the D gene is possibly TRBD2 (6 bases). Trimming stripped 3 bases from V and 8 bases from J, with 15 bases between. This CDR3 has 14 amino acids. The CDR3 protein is CASSLGGGGSTQYF. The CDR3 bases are TGTGCCAGCAGTTTGGGAGGTGGGGGAAGTACGCAGTATTTT.

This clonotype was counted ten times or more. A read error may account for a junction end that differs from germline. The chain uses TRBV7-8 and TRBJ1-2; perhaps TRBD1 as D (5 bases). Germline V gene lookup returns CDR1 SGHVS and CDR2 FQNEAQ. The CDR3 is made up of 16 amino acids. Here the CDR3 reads CASSLAIKGLIYGYTF. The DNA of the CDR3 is TGTGCCAGCAGCCTAGCCATAAAGGGGCTGATCTATGGCTACACCTTC.

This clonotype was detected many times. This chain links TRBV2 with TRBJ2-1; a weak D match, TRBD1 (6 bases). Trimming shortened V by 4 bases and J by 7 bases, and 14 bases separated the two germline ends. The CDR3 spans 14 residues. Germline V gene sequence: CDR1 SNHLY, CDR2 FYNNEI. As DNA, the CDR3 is TGTGCCAGCAGTGTACAGGGTATTACGAATGAGCAGTTCTTC. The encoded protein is CASSVQGITNEQFF. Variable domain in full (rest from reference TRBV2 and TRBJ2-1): EPEVTQTPSHQVTQMGQEVILRCVPISNHLYFYWYRQILGQKVEFLVSFYNNEISEKSEIFDDQFSVERPDGSNFTLKIRSTKLEDSAMYFCASSVQGITNEQFFGPGTRLTVL.

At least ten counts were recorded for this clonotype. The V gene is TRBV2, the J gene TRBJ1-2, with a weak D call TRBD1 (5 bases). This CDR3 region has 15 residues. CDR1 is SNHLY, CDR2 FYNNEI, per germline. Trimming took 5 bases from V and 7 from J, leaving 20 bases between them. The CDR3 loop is CASSTKAGLRSGYTF. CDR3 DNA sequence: TGTGCCAGCAGTACGAAGGCAGGGTTACGCTCTGGCTACACCTTC.

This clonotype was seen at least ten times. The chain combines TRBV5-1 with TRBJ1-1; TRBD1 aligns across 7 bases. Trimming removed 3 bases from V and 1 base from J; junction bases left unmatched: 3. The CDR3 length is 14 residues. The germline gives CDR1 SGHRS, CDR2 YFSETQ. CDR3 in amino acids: CASSSAGGNTEAFF. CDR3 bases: TGCGCCAGCAGCTCCGCAGGGGGGAACACTGAAGCTTTCTTT.

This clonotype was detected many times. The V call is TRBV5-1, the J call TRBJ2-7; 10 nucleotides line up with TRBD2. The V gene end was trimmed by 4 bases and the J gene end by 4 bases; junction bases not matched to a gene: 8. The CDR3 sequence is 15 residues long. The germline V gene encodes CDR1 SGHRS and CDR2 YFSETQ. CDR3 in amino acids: CASSLSASGGYEQYF. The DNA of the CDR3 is TGCGCCAGCAGCCTGTCGGCTAGCGGGGGATACGAGCAGTACTTC.

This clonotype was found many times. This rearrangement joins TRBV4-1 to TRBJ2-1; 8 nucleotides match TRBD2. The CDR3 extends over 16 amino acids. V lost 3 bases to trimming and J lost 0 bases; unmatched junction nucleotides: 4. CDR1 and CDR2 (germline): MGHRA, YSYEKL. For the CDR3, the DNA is TGCGCCAGCAGCCAGGAACTAGCGGACTCCTACAATGAGCAGTTCTTC. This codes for CASSQELADSYNEQFF.

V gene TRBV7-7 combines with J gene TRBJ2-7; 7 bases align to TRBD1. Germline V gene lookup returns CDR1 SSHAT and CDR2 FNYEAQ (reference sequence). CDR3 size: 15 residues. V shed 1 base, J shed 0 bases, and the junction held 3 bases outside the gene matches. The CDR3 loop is CASSLGTGSSYEQYF. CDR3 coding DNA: TGTGCCAGCAGCTTAGGGACAGGCAGCTCCTACGAGCAGTACTTC.

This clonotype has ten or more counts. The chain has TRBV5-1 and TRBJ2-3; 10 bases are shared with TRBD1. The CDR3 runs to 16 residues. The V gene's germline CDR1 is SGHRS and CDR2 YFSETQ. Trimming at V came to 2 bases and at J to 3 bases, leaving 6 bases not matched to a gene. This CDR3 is CASSLGGQGPTDTQYF. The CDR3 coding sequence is TGCGCCAGCAGCTTAGGGGGACAGGGGCCAACAGATACGCAGTATTTT.

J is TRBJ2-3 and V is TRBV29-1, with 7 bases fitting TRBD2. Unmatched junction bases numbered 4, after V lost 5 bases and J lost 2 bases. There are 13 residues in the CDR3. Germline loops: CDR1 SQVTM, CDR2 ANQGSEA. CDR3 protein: CSVLAGDTDTQYF. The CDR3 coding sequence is TGCAGCGTTCTCGCGGGGGACACAGATACGCAGTATTTT.

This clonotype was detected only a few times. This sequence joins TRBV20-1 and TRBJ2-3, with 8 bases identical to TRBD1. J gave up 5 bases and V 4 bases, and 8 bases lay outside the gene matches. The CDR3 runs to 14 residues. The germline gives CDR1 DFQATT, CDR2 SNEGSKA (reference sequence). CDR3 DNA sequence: TGCAGTGCTATTTGGACAGGGCAGATAGATACGCAGTATTTT. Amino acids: CSAIWTGQIDTQYF.

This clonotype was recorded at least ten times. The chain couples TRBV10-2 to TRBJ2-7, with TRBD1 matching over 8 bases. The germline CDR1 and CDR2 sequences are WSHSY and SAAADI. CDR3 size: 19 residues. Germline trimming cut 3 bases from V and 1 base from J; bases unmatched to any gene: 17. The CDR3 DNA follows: TGCGCCAGCAGTGATAGGGCATTCGGACAGGGATTCCTTTCCTACGAGCAGTACTTC. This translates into CASSDRAFGQGFLSYEQYF.

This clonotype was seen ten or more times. The CDR3 spells CASSQARSGGAETQYF. For the CDR3, the DNA is TGCGCCAGCAGCCAAGCCCGCTCCGGGGGAGCAGAGACCCAGTACTTC. The chain recombines TRBV4-1 with TRBJ2-5; TRBD2 is a possible D gene (6 bases). The CDR3 has 16 amino acids. The ends were cut back, 1 base at V and 4 bases at J, with 16 bases in the middle. Germline assignment: CDR1 MGHRA and CDR2 YSYEKL.

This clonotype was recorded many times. CDR3 loop: CASSERRSSYNEQFF. In DNA form, the CDR3 reads TGTGCCAGCAGTGAACGCCGGAGCTCCTACAATGAGCAGTTCTTC. The chain combines TRBV2 with TRBJ2-1, with D unresolved. Germline loops: CDR1 SNHLY, CDR2 FYNNEI. Between the trimmed V and J ends, which lost 2 bases and 0 bases, there was a span of 8 bases. The CDR3 totals 15 residues.

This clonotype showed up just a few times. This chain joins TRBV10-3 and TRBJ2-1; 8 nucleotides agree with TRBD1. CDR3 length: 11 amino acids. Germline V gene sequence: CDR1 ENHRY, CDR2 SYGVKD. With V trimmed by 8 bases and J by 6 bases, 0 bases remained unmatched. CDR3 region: CAIGQGNEQFF. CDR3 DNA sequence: TGTGCCATCGGACAGGGCAATGAGCAGTTCTTC.

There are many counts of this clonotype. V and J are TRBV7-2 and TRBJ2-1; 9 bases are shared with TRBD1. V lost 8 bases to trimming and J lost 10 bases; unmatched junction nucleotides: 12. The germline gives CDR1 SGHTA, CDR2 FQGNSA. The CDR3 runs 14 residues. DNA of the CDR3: TGTGCCAGCCTCCGGGACAGGGCCCGACACGAGCAGTTCTTC. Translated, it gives CASLRDRARHEQFF.

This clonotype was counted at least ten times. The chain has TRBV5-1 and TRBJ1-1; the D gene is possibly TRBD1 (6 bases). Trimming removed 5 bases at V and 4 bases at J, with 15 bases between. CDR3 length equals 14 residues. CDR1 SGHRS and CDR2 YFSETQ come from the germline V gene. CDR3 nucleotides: TGCGCCAGCAGATTCCAGGGGCCAGGCACTGAAGCTTTCTTT. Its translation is CASRFQGPGTEAFF. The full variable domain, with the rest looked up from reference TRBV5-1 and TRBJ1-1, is KAGVTQTPRYLIKTRGQQVTLSCSPISGHRSVSWYQQTPGQGLQFLFEYFSETQRNKGNFPGRFSGRQFSNSRSEMNVSTLELGDSALYLCASRFQGPGTEAFFGQGTRLTVV.

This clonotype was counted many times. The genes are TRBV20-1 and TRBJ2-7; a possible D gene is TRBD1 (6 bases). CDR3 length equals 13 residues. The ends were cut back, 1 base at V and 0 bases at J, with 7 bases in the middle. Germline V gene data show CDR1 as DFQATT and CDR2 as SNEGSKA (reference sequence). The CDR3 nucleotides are TGCAGTGCTAGAGGACAGGTCTCCTACGAGCAGTACTTC. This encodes CSARGQVSYEQYF.